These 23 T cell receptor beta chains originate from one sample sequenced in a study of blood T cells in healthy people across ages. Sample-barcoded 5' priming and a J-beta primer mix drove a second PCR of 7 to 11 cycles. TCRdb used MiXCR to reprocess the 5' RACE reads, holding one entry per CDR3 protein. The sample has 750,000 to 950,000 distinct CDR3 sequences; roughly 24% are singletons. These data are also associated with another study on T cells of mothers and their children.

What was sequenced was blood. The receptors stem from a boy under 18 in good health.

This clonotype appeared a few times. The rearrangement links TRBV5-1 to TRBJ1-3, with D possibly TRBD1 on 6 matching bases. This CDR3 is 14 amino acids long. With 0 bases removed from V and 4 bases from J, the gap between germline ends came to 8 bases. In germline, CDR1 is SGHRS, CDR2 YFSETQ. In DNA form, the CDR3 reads TGCGCCAGCAGCTTGGAGGGGGGCGGAAACACCATATATTTT. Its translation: CASSLEGGGNTIYF.

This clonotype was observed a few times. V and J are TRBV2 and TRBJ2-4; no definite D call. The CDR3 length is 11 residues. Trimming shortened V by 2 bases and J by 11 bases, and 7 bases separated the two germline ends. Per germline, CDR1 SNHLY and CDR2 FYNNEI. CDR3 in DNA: TGTGCCAGCAGTGAATATAGACTTCAGTACTTC. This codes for CASSEYRLQYF.

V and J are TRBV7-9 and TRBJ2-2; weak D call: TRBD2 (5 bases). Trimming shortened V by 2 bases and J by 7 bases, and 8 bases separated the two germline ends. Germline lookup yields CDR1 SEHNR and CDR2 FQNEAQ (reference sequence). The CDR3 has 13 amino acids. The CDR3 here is CASSLTGIGELFF. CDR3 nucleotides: TGTGCCAGCAGCTTAACGGGGATCGGGGAGCTGTTTTTT.

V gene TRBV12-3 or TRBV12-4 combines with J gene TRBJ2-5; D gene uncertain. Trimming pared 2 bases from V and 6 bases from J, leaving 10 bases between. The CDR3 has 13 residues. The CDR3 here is CASSLRAVKTQYF. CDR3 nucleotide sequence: TGTGCCAGCAGTTTACGGGCAGTAAAGACCCAGTACTTC.

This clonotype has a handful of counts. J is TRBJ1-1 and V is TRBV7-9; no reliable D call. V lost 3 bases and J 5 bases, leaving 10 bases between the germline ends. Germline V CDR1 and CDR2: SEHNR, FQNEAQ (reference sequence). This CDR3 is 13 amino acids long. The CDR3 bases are TGTGCCAGCAGCTTCGGGGAATTAACTGAAGCTTTCTTT. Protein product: CASSFGELTEAFF.

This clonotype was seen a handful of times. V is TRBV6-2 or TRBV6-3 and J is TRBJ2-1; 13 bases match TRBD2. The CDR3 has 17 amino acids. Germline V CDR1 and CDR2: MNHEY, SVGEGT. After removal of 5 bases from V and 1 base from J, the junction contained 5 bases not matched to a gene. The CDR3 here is CASSTRTSGGSYNEQFF. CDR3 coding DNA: TGTGCCAGCAGTACCAGGACTAGCGGGGGATCCTACAATGAGCAGTTCTTC.

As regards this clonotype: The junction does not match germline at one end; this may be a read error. CDR3 DNA sequence: TGTGCCAGCAGTTACGCGGGACATAAGTTCTTC. Amino acids: CASSYAGHKFF. V usage is TRBV6-5 and J usage is TRBJ2-5; D possibly uses TRBD1 or TRBD2 (6 bases each). CDR1 is MNHEY and CDR2 is SVGAGI in the germline V gene. The CDR3 covers 11 residues.

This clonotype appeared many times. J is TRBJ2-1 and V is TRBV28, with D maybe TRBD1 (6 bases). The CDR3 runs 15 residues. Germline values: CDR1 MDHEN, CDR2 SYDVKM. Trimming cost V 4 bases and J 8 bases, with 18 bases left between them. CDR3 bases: TGTGCCAGCAGTTCAGGGGTTTCGGCCAATCATGAGCAGTTCTTC. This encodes CASSSGVSANHEQFF.

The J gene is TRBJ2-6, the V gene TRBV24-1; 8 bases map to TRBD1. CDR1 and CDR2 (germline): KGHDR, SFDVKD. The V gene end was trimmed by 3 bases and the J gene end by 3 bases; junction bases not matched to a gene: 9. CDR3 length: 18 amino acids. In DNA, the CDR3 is TGTGCCACCAGTGATCCCGCGACAGGGGTCTTTGGGGCCAACGTCCTGACTTTC. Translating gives CATSDPATGVFGANVLTF.

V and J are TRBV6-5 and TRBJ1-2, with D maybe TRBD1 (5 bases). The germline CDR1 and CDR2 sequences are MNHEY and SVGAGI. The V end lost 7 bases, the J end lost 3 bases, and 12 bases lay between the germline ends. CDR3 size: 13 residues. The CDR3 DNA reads TGTGCCAGCAAGAACGGGGCTTACTATGGCTACACCTTC. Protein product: CASKNGAYYGYTF.

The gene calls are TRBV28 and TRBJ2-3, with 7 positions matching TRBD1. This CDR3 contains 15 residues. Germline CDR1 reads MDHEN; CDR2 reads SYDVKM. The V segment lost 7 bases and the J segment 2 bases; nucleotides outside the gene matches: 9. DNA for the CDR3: TGTGCCAGCAAACCACCGGGACAGCTCACAGATACGCAGTATTTT. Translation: CASKPPGQLTDTQYF.

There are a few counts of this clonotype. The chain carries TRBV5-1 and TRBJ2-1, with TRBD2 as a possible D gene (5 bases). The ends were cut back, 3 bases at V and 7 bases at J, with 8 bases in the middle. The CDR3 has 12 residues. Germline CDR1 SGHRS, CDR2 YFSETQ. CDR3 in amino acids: CASSWQRNEQFF. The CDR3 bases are TGCGCCAGCAGCTGGCAGCGGAATGAGCAGTTCTTC.

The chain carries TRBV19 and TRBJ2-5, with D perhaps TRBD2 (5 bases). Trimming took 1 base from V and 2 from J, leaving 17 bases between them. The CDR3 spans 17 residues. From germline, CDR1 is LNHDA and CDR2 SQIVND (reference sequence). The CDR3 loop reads CASSIGGAESAQETQYF. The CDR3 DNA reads TGTGCCAGTAGTATAGGGGGAGCCGAGTCAGCTCAAGAGACCCAGTACTTC.

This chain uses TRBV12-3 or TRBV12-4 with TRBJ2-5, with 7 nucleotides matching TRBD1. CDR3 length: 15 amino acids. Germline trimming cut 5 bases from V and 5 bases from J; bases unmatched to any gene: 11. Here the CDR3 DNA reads TGTGCCAGCAGTATGGGGGACAGAGAAGCGGAGACCCAGTACTTC. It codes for CASSMGDREAETQYF.

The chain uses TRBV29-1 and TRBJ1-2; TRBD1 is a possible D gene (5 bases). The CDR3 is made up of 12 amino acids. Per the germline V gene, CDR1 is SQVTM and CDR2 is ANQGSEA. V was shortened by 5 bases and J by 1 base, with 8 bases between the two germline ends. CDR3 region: CSVTGLNYGYTF. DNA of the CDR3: TGCAGCGTTACAGGCCTTAACTATGGCTACACCTTC.

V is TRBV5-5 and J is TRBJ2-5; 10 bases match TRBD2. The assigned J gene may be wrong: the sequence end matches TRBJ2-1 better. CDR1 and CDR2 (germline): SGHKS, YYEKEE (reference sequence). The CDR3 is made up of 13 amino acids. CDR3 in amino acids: CASSLAASGGQFF. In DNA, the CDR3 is TGTGCCAGCAGCTTGGCCGCTAGCGGGGGGCAGTTCTTC.

CDR3 in amino acids: CASSTGTGYGDTQYF. CDR3 in DNA: TGTGCCAGCAGCACCGGGACAGGGTACGGAGATACGCAGTATTTT. This chain links TRBV5-6 with TRBJ2-3; 9 positions match TRBD1. The V gene's germline CDR1 is SGHDT and CDR2 YYEEEE. There are 15 residues in the CDR3. After removal of 4 bases from V and 5 bases from J, the junction contained 8 bases not matched to a gene.

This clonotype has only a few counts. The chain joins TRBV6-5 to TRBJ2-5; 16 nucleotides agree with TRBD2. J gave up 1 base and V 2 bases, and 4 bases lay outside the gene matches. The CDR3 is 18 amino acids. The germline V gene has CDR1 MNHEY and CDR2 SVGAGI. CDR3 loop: CASSYKGLAGGFQETQYF. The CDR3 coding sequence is TGTGCCAGCAGTTACAAGGGACTAGCGGGGGGGTTCCAAGAGACCCAGTACTTC.

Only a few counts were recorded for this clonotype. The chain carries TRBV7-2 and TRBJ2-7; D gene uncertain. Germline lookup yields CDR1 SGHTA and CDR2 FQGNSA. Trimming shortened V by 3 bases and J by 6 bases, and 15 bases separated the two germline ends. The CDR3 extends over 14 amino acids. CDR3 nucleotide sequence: TGTGCCAGCAGCTTGCGGCCGGGTGCGGTCGAGCAGTACTTC. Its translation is CASSLRPGAVEQYF.

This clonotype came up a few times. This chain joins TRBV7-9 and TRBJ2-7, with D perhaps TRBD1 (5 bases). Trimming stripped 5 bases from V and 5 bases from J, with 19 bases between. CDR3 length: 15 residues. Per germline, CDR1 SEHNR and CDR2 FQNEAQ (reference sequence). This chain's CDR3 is CASSASPGSRDEQYF. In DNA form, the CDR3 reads TGTGCCAGCAGCGCCAGCCCCGGGTCCAGGGACGAGCAGTACTTC.

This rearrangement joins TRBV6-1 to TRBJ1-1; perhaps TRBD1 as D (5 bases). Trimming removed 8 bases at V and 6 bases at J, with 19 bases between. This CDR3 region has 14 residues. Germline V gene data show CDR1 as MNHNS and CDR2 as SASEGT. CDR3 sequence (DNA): TGTGCCAGCGCTAGCGGGGGTTCCCCCCCTGAAGCTTTCTTT. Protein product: CASASGGSPPEAFF.

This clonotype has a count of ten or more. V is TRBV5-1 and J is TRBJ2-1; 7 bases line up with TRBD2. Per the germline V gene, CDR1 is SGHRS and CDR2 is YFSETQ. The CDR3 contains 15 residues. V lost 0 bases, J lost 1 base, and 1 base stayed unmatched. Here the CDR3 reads CASSLVGGSYNEQFF. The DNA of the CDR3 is TGCGCCAGCAGCTTGGTCGGGGGGTCCTACAATGAGCAGTTCTTC. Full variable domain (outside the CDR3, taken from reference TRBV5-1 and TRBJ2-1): KAGVTQTPRYLIKTRGQQVTLSCSPISGHRSVSWYQQTPGQGLQFLFEYFSETQRNKGNFPGRFSGRQFSNSRSEMNVSTLELGDSALYLCASSLVGGSYNEQFFGPGTRLTVL.

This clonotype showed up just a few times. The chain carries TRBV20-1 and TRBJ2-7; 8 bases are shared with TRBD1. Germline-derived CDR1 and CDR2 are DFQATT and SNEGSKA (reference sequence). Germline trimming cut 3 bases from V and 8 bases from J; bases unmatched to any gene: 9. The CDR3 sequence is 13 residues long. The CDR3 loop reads CSASAGQGGKQYF. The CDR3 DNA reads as TGCAGTGCTAGTGCCGGACAGGGCGGTAAGCAGTACTTC.